This TCR beta chain originates from a study of CD8+ T cells in alopecia areata. Study at large: The drug, oral tofacitinib, was given to treated patients at 5 to 10 mg twice daily.

This clone was seen a few times. Its target is unknown. Sequencing templates came from extracted RNA that was reverse transcribed into cDNA. This table comes from immunoSEQ multiplex PCR, and its TCRdb copy is limited to in-frame clones, with some not included. The data contain some 170,000 clones, approximately 70% of them singletons. V lost 4 bases, J lost 2 bases, and 8 bases lay in between. The CDR3 is 12 amino acids. Germline V gives CDR1 GTSNPN, CDR2 SVGIG (reference sequence). The study team obtained lesional scalp punch biopsies and peripheral blood from alopecia areata patients. Overall study findings and caveats: Lesional scalp displayed greater clonality than normal scalp, most notably in alopecia totalis/universalis. TCR sharing across patients was less clear than in mice, possibly HLA-related.

The receptor comes from a human donor with alopecia areata. This sample comprised CD8+ T cells sorted from blood, obtained at week 0. The chain couples TRBV30 to TRBJ2-5, with no clear D. The CDR3 loop is CAWKEDQETQYF. The CDR3 coding sequence is TGTGCCTGGAAAGAAGATCAAGAGACCCAGTACTTC.